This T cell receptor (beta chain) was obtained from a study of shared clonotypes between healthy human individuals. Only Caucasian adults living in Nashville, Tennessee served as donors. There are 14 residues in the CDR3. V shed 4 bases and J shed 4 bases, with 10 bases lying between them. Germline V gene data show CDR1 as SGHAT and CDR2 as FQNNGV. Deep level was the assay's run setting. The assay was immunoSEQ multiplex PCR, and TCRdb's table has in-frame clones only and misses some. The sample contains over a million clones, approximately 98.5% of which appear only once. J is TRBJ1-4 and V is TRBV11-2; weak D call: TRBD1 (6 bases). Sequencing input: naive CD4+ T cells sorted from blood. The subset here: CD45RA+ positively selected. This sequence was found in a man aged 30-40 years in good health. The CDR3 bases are TGTGCCAGCAGCTCCGGACAGAGTAATGAAAAACTGTTTTTT. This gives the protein CASSSGQSNEKLFF.